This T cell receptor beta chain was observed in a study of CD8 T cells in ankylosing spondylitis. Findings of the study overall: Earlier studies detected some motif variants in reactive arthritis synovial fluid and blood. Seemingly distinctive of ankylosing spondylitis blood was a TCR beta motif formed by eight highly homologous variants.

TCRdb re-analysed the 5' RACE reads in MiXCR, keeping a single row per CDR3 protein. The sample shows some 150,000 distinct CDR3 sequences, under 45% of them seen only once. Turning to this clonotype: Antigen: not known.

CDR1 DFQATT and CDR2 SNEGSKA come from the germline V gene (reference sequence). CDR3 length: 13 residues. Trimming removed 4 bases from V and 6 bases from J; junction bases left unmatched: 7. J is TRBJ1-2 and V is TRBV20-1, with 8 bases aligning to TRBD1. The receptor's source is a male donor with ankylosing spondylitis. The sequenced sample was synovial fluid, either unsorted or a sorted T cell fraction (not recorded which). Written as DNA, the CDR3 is TGCAGTGCTATACTGACAGGGGTACATGGCTACACCTTC. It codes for CSAILTGVHGYTF.